This T cell receptor beta chain is drawn from a study of Ad26.COV2.S vaccination and SARS-CoV-2 variants. The overall study: By the intramuscular route, Ad26.COV2.S was given once, or twice 56 days apart. General study points: Breadth, reportedly substantial, characterized the spike-specific CD8+ and CD4+ T cell responses after vaccination. Estimates derived from TCR breadth and depth analyses may have underestimated total T cell responses.

This CDR3 spans 15 amino acids. Germline-derived CDR1 and CDR2 are SGHTA and FQGTGA. V dropped 0 bases and J dropped 5 bases, with 13 bases sitting between them. With respect to this clone: Its antigen is not known.

This table comes from immunoSEQ multiplex PCR, and its TCRdb copy is limited to in-frame clones, with some not included. This sample has some 450,000 clones, with roughly 87% found just once. The sample's treatment: some 19 received Ad26.COV2.S at low or high dose, single or two shots; roughly five received placebo; per-sample allocation not given. Samples were taken on day 63 after the first vaccine or placebo injection. The clonotype originates from a person aged 18 to 59 who received the Ad26.COV2.S COVID-19 vaccine or a placebo. The sequencing here drew on peripheral blood, taken in a trial of Ad26.COV2.S vaccine versus placebo. The genes are TRBV7-3 and TRBJ2-5; a possible D gene is TRBD2 (5 bases). The CDR3 DNA is TGTGCCAGCAGCTTAACTCCTGGCGGGTTGGAGACCCAGTACTTC. Its translation: CASSLTPGGLETQYF.